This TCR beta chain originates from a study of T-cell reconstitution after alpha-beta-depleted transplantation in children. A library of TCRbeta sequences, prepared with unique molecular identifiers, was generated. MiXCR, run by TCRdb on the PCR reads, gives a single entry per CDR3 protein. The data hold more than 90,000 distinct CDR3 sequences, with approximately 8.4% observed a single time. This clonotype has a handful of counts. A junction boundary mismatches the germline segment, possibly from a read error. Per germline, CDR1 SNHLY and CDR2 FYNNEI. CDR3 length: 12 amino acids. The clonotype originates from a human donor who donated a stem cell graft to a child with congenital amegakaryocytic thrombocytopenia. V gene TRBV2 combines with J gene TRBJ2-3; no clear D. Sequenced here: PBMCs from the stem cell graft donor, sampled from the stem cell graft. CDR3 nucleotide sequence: TGTGCCAGCAGTGTAAGCAAAGATACGCAGTATTTT. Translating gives CASSVSKDTQYF. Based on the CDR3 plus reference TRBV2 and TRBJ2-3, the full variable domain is EPEVTQTPSHQVTQMGQEVILRCVPISNHLYFYWYRQILGQKVEFLVSFYNNEISEKSEIFDDQFSVERPDGSNFTLKIRSTKLEDSAMYFCASSVSKDTQYFGPGTRLTVL.